These 30 T cell receptor beta chains were sequenced from one sample in a study of CD8 T cells in ankylosing spondylitis. TCRdb used MiXCR to reprocess the 5' RACE reads, holding one entry per CDR3 protein. Of some 150,000 distinct CDR3 sequences in the sample, approximately 44% were seen once. The sequenced sample consisted of synovial fluid, either unsorted or a sorted T cell fraction (not recorded which). Receptors originate from a male donor with ankylosing spondylitis.

The chain uses TRBV10-3 and TRBJ2-1, with D perhaps being TRBD1 or TRBD2 (5 bases each). CDR3 length: 16 residues. In germline, CDR1 is ENHRY, CDR2 SYGVKD. Trimming took 2 bases from V and 2 from J, leaving 13 bases between them. The CDR3 nucleotides are TGTGCCATCAGTGAGACCCGGGGCGGCCCCTACAATGAGCAGTTCTTC. It is translated as CAISETRGGPYNEQFF.

J is TRBJ2-3 and V is TRBV19; D gene unclear. Germline values: CDR1 LNHDA, CDR2 SQIVND (reference sequence). The CDR3 runs to 16 residues. Trimming took 1 base from V and 2 from J, leaving 13 bases between them. CDR3 sequence reads: CASSIGATKYTDTQYF. CDR3 in DNA: TGTGCCAGTAGTATAGGAGCGACCAAGTACACAGATACGCAGTATTTT.

The chain couples TRBV5-6 to TRBJ2-7; D perhaps matches TRBD1 (5 bases). Trimming cost V 2 bases and J 3 bases, with 12 bases left between them. In germline, CDR1 is SGHDT, CDR2 YYEEEE. This CDR3 is built from 14 residues. In DNA, the CDR3 is TGTGCCAGCAGCTTTCCAGGACACATCTACGAGCAGTACTTC. Encoded protein: CASSFPGHIYEQYF.

This clonotype has a handful of counts. The chain carries TRBV29-1 and TRBJ2-1; the match to TRBD2 covers 9 bases. Trimming took 8 bases from V and 1 from J; bases not matched to a gene: 3. This CDR3 is built from 13 residues. Looked up from germline, CDR1 is SQVTM and CDR2 is ANQGSEA. The CDR3 bases are TGCAGCTTCAGCGGGAGGTCCTACAATGAGCAGTTCTTC. Residues: CSFSGRSYNEQFF.

This clonotype was counted a single time. This chain uses TRBV5-1 with TRBJ1-2, with 10 bases aligning to TRBD1. This CDR3 is built from 16 residues. Germline-derived CDR1 and CDR2 are SGHRS and YFSETQ. V trimming: 4 bases; J trimming: 3 bases; junction bases outside the gene matches: 9. The DNA for the CDR3 is TGCGCCAGCAGCAGCAGGACAGGGGGAGACCACTATGGCTACACCTTC. Translated: CASSSRTGGDHYGYTF.

This clonotype was counted between two and nine times. The J gene is TRBJ2-1, the V gene TRBV2; 7 nucleotides agree with TRBD1. CDR1 and CDR2 from the germline V gene are SNHLY and FYNNEI. V dropped 10 bases and J dropped 4; count of bases not matched to a gene: 10. The CDR3 consists of 14 residues. As DNA, the CDR3 is TGTGCCAACCTCCGGGACAGATTATACAATGAGCAGTTCTTC. It yields the protein CANLRDRLYNEQFF.

J is TRBJ2-1 and V is TRBV29-1, with D perhaps TRBD1 (6 bases). The CDR3 spans 13 residues. Germline CDR1 reads SQVTM; CDR2 reads ANQGSEA. V was shortened by 6 bases and J by 4 bases, with 13 bases between the two germline ends. The CDR3 sequence is CSVYGTYYNEQFF. The CDR3 DNA is TGCAGCGTCTATGGGACATATTACAATGAGCAGTTCTTC.

This clonotype turned up a few times. The chain uses TRBV12-3 or TRBV12-4 and TRBJ1-1; 8 bases agree with TRBD1. V lost 7 bases to trimming and J lost 4 bases; unmatched junction nucleotides: 8. The CDR3 is 14 residues long. In DNA form, the CDR3 reads TGTGCCAGCACAGCGACAGGGGTAGGCACTGAAGCTTTCTTT. This translates into CASTATGVGTEAFF.

This chain joins TRBV7-3 and TRBJ1-1; no clear D. This CDR3 contains 16 residues. Trimming left V 2 bases short and J 3 bases short, with 16 bases between. CDR1 and CDR2 from the germline V gene are SGHTA and FQGTGA. The CDR3 is CASSLWGSNGDTEAFF. Written as DNA, the CDR3 is TGTGCCAGCAGCTTATGGGGATCAAATGGGGACACTGAAGCTTTCTTT. The full variable domain, in which reference TRBV7-3 and TRBJ1-1 provide the parts outside the CDR3, is GAGVSQTPSNKVTEKGKYVELRCDPISGHTALYWYRQSLGQGPEFLIYFQGTGAADDSGLPNDRFFAVRPEGSVSTLKIQRTERGDSAVYLCASSLWGSNGDTEAFFGQGTRLTVV.

This rearrangement joins TRBV28 to TRBJ2-7; D might be TRBD1 or TRBD2, each matching 6 bases. V was cut by 2 bases and J by 6 bases, with 14 bases left in between. The CDR3 is 14 residues long. CDR1 and CDR2 from the germline V gene are MDHEN and SYDVKM. The CDR3 sequence: CASSLEGLRGEQYF. The CDR3 DNA reads TGTGCCAGCAGTTTAGAGGGACTCAGGGGCGAGCAGTACTTC.

V is TRBV6-2 or TRBV6-3 and J is TRBJ1-1; perhaps TRBD1 as D (5 bases). V lost 10 bases, J lost 0 bases, and 33 bases lay in between. CDR3 length equals 20 residues. Germline V lookup: CDR1 MNHEY, CDR2 SVGEGT. CDR3 sequence reads: CATQSHLRRGKATMNTEAFF. For the CDR3, the DNA is TGTGCCACCCAGTCGCACCTCCGGCGGGGGAAGGCCACAATGAACACTGAAGCTTTCTTT.

CDR3: CASSETESSYEQYF. DNA of the CDR3: TGTGCCAGCAGCGAGACAGAGAGCTCCTACGAGCAGTACTTC. The genes are TRBV13 and TRBJ2-7; tentatively, D is TRBD1 (5 bases). The V gene lost 5 bases and the J gene lost 0 bases, with 11 bases spanning the gap. Germline lookup yields CDR1 PRHDT and CDR2 FYEKMQ (reference sequence). The CDR3 sequence is 14 residues long. Based on the CDR3 plus reference TRBV13 and TRBJ2-7, the full variable domain is AAGVIQSPRHLIKEKRETATLKCYPIPRHDTVYWYQQGPGQDPQFLISFYEKMQSDKGSIPDRFSAQQFSDYHSELNMSSLELGDSALYFCASSETESSYEQYFGPGTRLTVT.

The V call is TRBV18, the J call TRBJ2-1; D possibly uses TRBD1 or TRBD2 (5 bases each). The CDR3 has 14 amino acids. Germline V lookup: CDR1 KGHSH, CDR2 LQKENI. The V gene lost 6 bases and the J gene lost 2 bases, with 11 bases spanning the gap. CDR3 sequence: CASSGTDAYNEQFF. The CDR3 coding sequence is TGTGCCAGCTCCGGGACCGACGCCTACAATGAGCAGTTCTTC.

This clonotype came up a few times. The CDR3 loop is CASSLRDRDNYGYTF. The CDR3 DNA follows: TGTGCCAGCAGTTTGCGGGACAGGGATAACTATGGCTACACCTTC. The chain couples TRBV28 to TRBJ1-2, with TRBD1 matching 9 bases. Germline trimming cut 3 bases from V and 1 base from J; bases unmatched to any gene: 3. Looked up from germline, CDR1 is MDHEN and CDR2 is SYDVKM. The CDR3 length is 15 residues.

The genes are TRBV4-1 and TRBJ2-7; TRBD2 agrees at 7 bases. In germline, CDR1 is MGHRA, CDR2 YSYEKL. CDR3 length: 14 residues. V dropped 4 bases and J dropped 0; count of bases not matched to a gene: 3. CDR3 coding DNA: TGCGCCAGCAGCCTTCCGGGAGGCTCCTACGAGCAGTACTTC. Encoded protein: CASSLPGGSYEQYF.

The rearrangement links TRBV6-1 to TRBJ2-2; possible D gene TRBD1, 6 bases. The CDR3 contains 16 residues. CDR1 is MNHNS and CDR2 is SASEGT in the germline V gene. Deletions cut 2 bases from V and 4 bases from J, with 14 bases between. The CDR3 protein is CASSEWWGRITGELFF. CDR3 in DNA: TGTGCCAGCAGTGAATGGTGGGGGCGGATCACCGGGGAGCTGTTTTTT.

This clonotype was observed a handful of times. This chain uses TRBV6-1 with TRBJ1-2; tentatively, D is TRBD1 (6 bases). The CDR3 sequence is 16 residues long. Germline assignment: CDR1 MNHNS and CDR2 SASEGT. Trimming cost V 7 bases and J 3 bases, with 21 bases left between them. The CDR3 region has the DNA TGTGCCAGCATTGGTATTCGGGGGCAGAGCGACTATGGCTACACCTTC. Translated: CASIGIRGQSDYGYTF.

The chain has TRBV21-1 and TRBJ2-3. TRBV21-1 is tagged as a pseudogene. CDR3 length: 17 amino acids. In DNA form, the CDR3 reads TGTGCCAGCAGCAAAGATACCCGAATCGTTAAAACAGATACGCAGTATTTT. Translation: CASSKDTRIVKTDTQYF.

This clonotype showed up just a few times. The V gene is TRBV30, the J gene TRBJ2-7, with D unresolved. V shed 4 bases and J shed 4 bases, with 17 bases lying between them. Germline V gene lookup returns CDR1 GTSNPN and CDR2 SVGIG (reference sequence). The CDR3 loop spans 14 amino acids. The CDR3 nucleotides read TGTGCCTGGAACAGTGCCGTATTAGGTTACGAGCAGTACTTC. Its protein is CAWNSAVLGYEQYF.

V and J are TRBV29-1 and TRBJ1-1; D gene uncertain. Looked up from germline, CDR1 is SQVTM and CDR2 is ANQGSEA. V was pared by 5 bases and J by 0 bases, with 7 bases between. The CDR3 spans 12 residues. CDR3 sequence: CSVYSLNTEAFF. The CDR3 DNA reads as TGCAGCGTTTACAGCCTGAACACTGAAGCTTTCTTT.

This clonotype turned up a few times. The chain combines TRBV5-1 with TRBJ2-7, with TRBD2 identical over 8 bases. V shed 0 bases, J shed 0 bases, and the junction held 2 bases outside the gene matches. Germline V lookup: CDR1 SGHRS, CDR2 YFSETQ. There are 15 residues in the CDR3. The CDR3 loop is CASSLVSGTSYEQYF. The CDR3 DNA sequence: TGCGCCAGCAGCTTGGTTAGCGGGACCTCCTACGAGCAGTACTTC.

The CDR3 here is CSARRWGNQPQHF. The CDR3 DNA is TGCAGTGCTAGGAGATGGGGCAATCAGCCCCAGCATTTT. The gene calls are TRBV20-1 and TRBJ1-5, with D unclear. From germline, CDR1 is DFQATT and CDR2 SNEGSKA (reference sequence). The V and J ends lost 3 bases and 2 bases respectively, with 8 bases between them. The CDR3 has 13 amino acids.

Only a few counts were recorded for this clonotype. The J gene is TRBJ2-3, the V gene TRBV9; D is undetermined. This CDR3 is built from 14 residues. Trimming stripped 0 bases from V and 5 bases from J, with 10 bases between. Germline CDR1 reads SGDLS; CDR2 reads YYNGEE. The CDR3 is CASSVGAPLDTQYF. In nucleotides, the CDR3 is TGTGCCAGCAGCGTAGGCGCCCCGCTAGATACGCAGTATTTT. Complete variable domain (other parts from reference TRBV9 and TRBJ2-3): DSGVTQTPKHLITATGQRVTLRCSPRSGDLSVYWYQQSLDQGLQFLIQYYNGEERAKGNILERFSAQQFPDLHSELNLSSLELGDSALYFCASSVGAPLDTQYFGPGTRLTVL.

The chain couples TRBV7-9 to TRBJ2-7; 10 bases are shared with TRBD1. CDR3 length equals 14 residues. The junction had 4 bases not matched to a gene; V was cut back by 6 bases and J by 2 bases. Germline lookup yields CDR1 SEHNR and CDR2 FQNEAQ (reference sequence). CDR3 sequence (DNA): TGTGCCAGCAGGAGGACAGGGGGGACCTACGAGCAGTACTTC. Protein: CASRRTGGTYEQYF.

The table lists this clonotype with many counts. J is TRBJ1-1 and V is TRBV29-1; no definite D call. This CDR3 spans 12 amino acids. Germline V gene sequence: CDR1 SQVTM, CDR2 ANQGSEA. V was clipped by 4 bases and J by 3 bases, with 9 bases between them. CDR3 nucleotides: TGCAGCGTTGGCCCTGGGCACACTGAAGCTTTCTTT. Translating it yields CSVGPGHTEAFF.

This clonotype showed up just once. The chain is built from TRBV10-3 and TRBJ1-4, with D uncertain. The V and J ends lost 3 bases and 3 bases respectively, with 17 bases between them. CDR1 is ENHRY, CDR2 SYGVKD, per germline. The CDR3 is 17 amino acids. The CDR3 here is CAISEWLNGIPNEKLFF. The CDR3 region has the DNA TGTGCCATCAGTGAATGGTTGAACGGGATACCTAATGAAAAACTGTTTTTT.

The chain uses TRBV20-1 and TRBJ2-5, with D unclear. The CDR3 is made up of 14 amino acids. Trimming removed 1 base from V and 2 bases from J, with 11 bases in between. Germline lookup yields CDR1 DFQATT and CDR2 SNEGSKA (reference sequence). CDR3 sequence: CSARAWVGQETQYF. Here the CDR3 DNA reads TGCAGTGCTAGAGCCTGGGTCGGACAAGAGACCCAGTACTTC.

Only a few counts were recorded for this clonotype. The CDR3 loop is CASSGAGTGNTIYF. The CDR3 bases are TGTGCCAGCTCCGGGGCCGGGACCGGAAACACCATATATTTT. The chain joins TRBV9 to TRBJ1-3; TRBD1 is a possible D gene (5 bases). The germline V gene encodes CDR1 SGDLS and CDR2 YYNGEE. The CDR3 runs to 14 residues. Trimming cost V 7 bases and J 4 bases, with 15 bases left between them.

This clonotype is categorized as medium-sized (0.01 to 0.1%). The chain recombines TRBV15 with TRBJ2-4; possibly TRBD2 for D (5 bases). The CDR3 totals 15 residues. Per germline, CDR1 LNHNV and CDR2 YYDKDF (reference sequence). V lost 3 bases and J lost 7, with 16 bases in between. The CDR3 DNA reads as TGTGCCACCAGCAGCCCTCCCGAGGGAGTGAACATTCAGTACTTC. Translating gives CATSSPPEGVNIQYF.

This chain uses TRBV18 with TRBJ2-1; the D gene is possibly TRBD1 (6 bases). Per germline, CDR1 KGHSH and CDR2 LQKENI. V gave up 6 bases and J gave up 8 bases, with 23 bases separating them. The CDR3 covers 16 residues. Here the CDR3 reads CASSLSGSYRVYEQFF. The CDR3 DNA reads TGTGCCAGCTCCCTTTCGGGATCTTACAGGGTCTATGAGCAGTTCTTC.